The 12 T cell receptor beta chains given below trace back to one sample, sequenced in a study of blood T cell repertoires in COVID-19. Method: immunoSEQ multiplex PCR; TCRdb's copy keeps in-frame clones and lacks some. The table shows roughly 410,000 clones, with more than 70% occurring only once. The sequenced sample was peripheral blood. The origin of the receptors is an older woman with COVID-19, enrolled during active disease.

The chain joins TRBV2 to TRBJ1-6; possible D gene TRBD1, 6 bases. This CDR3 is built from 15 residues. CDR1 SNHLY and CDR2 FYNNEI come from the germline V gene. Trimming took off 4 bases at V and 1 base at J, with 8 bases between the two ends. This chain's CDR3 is CASSGQGSYNSPLHF. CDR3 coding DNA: TGTGCCAGCAGTGGCCAGGGGTCCTATAATTCACCCCTCCACTTT.

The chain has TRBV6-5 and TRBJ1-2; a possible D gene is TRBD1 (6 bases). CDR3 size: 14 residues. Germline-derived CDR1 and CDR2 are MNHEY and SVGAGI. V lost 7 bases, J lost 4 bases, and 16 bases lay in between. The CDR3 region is CASIPMGGPYGYTF. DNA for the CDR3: TGTGCCAGCATTCCAATGGGGGGGCCCTATGGCTACACCTTC.

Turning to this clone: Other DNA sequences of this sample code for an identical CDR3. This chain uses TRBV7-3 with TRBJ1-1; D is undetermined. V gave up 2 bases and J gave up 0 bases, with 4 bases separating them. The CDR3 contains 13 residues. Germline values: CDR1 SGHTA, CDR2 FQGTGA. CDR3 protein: CASSLQVNTEAFF. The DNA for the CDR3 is TGTGCCAGCAGCTTACAGGTGAACACTGAAGCTTTCTTT.

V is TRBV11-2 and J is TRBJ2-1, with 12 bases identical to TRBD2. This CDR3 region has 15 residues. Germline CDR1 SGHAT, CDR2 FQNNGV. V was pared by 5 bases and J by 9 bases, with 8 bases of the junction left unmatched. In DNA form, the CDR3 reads TGTGCCAGCAGCCCTACTAGCGGGGGGCCAGGTGAGCAGTTCTTC. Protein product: CASSPTSGGPGEQFF.

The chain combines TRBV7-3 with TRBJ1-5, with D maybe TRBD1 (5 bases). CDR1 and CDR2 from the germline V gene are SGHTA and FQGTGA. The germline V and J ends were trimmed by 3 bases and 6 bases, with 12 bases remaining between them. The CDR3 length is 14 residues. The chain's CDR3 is CASSLTAGGQPQHF. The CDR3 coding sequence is TGTGCCAGCAGCTTGACAGCGGGGGGTCAGCCCCAGCATTTT.

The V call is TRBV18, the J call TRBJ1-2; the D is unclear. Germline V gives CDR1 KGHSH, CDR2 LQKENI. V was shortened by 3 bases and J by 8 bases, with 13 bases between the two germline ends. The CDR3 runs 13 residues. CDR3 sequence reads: CASSPLPSGGYTF. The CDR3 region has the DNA TGTGCCAGCTCACCTCTTCCTTCGGGAGGCTACACCTTC.

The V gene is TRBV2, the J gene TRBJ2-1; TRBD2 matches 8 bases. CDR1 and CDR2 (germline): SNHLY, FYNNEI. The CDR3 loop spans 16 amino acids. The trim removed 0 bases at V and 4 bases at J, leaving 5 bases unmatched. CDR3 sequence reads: CASSEARSGGYNEQFF. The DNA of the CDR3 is TGTGCCAGCAGTGAAGCGCGAAGCGGGGGATACAATGAGCAGTTCTTC.

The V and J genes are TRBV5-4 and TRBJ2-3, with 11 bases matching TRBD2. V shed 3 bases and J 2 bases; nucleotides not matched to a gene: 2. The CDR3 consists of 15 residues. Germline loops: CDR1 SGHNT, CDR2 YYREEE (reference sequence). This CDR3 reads CASSSSGGNTDTQYF. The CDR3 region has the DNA TGTGCCAGCAGCTCTAGCGGGGGGAACACAGATACGCAGTATTTT.

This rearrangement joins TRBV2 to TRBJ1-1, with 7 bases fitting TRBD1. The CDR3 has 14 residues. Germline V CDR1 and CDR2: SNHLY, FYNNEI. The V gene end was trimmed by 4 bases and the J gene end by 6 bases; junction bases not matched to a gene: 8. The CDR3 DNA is TGTGCCAGCAGTGGGGAGTACAGGGGTGCTGAAGCTTTCTTT. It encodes CASSGEYRGAEAFF.

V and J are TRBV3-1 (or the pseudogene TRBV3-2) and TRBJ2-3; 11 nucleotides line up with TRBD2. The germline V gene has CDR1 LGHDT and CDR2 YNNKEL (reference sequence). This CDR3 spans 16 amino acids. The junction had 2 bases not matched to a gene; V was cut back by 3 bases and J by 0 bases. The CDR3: CASSQRTSGSTDTQYF. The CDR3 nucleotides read TGTGCCAGCAGCCAGAGGACTAGCGGGAGCACAGATACGCAGTATTTT.

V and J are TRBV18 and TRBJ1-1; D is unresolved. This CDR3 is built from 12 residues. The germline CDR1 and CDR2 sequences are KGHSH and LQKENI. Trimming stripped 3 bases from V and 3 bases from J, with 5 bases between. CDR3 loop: CASSPRDTEAFF. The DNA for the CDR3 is TGTGCCAGCTCACCTAGAGACACTGAAGCTTTCTTT.

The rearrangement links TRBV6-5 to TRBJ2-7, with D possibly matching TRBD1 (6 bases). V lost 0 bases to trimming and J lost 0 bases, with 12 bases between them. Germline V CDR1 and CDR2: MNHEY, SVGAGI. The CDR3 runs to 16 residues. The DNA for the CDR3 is TGTGCCAGCAGTTACTCGGCAGGACAGATCTCCTACGAGCAGTACTTC. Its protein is CASSYSAGQISYEQYF.